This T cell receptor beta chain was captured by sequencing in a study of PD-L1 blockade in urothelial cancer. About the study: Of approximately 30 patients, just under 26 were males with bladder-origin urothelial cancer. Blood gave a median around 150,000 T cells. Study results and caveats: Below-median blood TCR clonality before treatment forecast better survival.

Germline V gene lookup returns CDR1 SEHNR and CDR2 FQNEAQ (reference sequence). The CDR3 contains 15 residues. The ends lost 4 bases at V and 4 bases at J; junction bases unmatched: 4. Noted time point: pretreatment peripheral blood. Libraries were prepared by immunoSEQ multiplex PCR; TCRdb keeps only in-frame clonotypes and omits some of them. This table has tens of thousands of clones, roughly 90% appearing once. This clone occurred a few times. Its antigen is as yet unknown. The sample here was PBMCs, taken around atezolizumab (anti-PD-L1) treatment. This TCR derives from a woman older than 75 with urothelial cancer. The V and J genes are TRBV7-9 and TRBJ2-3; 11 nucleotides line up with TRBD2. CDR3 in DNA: TGTGCCAGCAGCTCGACTAGCGGGATATCAGATACGCAGTATTTT. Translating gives CASSSTSGISDTQYF.